These 12 T cell receptor beta chains were all obtained from the same sample, sequenced in a study of blood T cells in healthy people across ages (dated by TCRdb to 2013 to 2016). The library was generated by 5' RACE. The instrument was an Illumina HiSeq 2500. A second PCR of roughly 7 to 12 cycles was run with a J-beta primer mix and a sample-barcoded 5' primer. In TCRdb, the public reads were trimmed at Q25 with fastp and aligned with MiXCR, with productive beta chains retained. All rows with the same CDR3 protein become a single entry with the most common DNA and genes. The sample profile shows about a million distinct CDR3 sequences; around two fifths of them were found once. The ten largest make up roughly 13% of the sample. Sequencing was carried out using blood. These receptors originate from a man between 18 and 35 years old in good health.

Of note for this clonotype: One junction end does not reproduce the germline sequence, and a read error may be involved. The chain recombines TRBV5-1 with TRBJ2-4; D is undetermined. The assigned J gene may be wrong: the sequence end matches TRBJ2-7 better. The CDR3 has 12 residues. The V gene's germline CDR1 is SGHRS and CDR2 YFSETQ. The CDR3 protein is CTSSLFGYEQYF. For the CDR3, the DNA is TGCACCAGCAGCTTGTTTGGGTACGAGCAGTACTTC.

This clonotype showed up just a few times. This chain connects TRBV10-3 to TRBJ1-1, with D unresolved. Trimming left V 0 bases short and J 11 bases short, with 10 bases between. Per the germline V gene, CDR1 is ENHRY and CDR2 is SYGVKD. The CDR3 spans 12 residues. The CDR3 DNA follows: TGTGCCATCAGTGAGTCCCCAGGTGGGGCTTTCTTT. This sequence encodes CAISESPGGAFF.

V usage is TRBV7-2 and J usage is TRBJ2-5, with D possibly TRBD2 on 5 matching bases. CDR1 and CDR2 (germline): SGHTA, FQGNSA. This CDR3 region has 16 residues. V was trimmed by 1 base and J by 5 bases, leaving 17 bases between them. CDR3 in amino acids: CASSLDRALARETQYF. The CDR3 nucleotides are TGTGCCAGCAGCTTAGATCGTGCCCTAGCCCGTGAGACCCAGTACTTC.

The rearrangement joins TRBV11-2 to TRBJ1-5; TRBD1 matches at 9 bases. The CDR3 is made up of 14 amino acids. V gave up 5 bases and J gave up 6 bases; unmatched junction bases: 5. The germline V gene has CDR1 SGHAT and CDR2 FQNNGV. The CDR3, as DNA: TGTGCCAGCAGCCAGGGACAGGGTACTCAGCCCCAGCATTTT. Translation gives CASSQGQGTQPQHF.

The chain is built from TRBV4-3 and TRBJ1-4; TRBD1 matches 7 bases. V was pared by 1 base and J by 0 bases, with 5 bases of the junction left unmatched. Germline lookup yields CDR1 LGHNA and CDR2 YSLEER. The CDR3 is 17 amino acids. DNA of the CDR3: TGCGCCAGCAGCCAAGCAGGAGGGACAGCAACTAATGAAAAACTGTTTTTT. It translates to CASSQAGGTATNEKLFF.

A few counts support this clonotype. The rearrangement links TRBV7-8 to TRBJ2-7; D is uncertain. V was cut by 1 base and J by 0 bases, with 19 bases left in between. In germline, CDR1 is SGHVS, CDR2 FQNEAQ. This CDR3 has 18 amino acids. This CDR3 reads CASSLGKTSWTDSYEQYF. CDR3 coding DNA: TGTGCCAGCAGCTTAGGTAAGACGAGTTGGACGGACTCCTACGAGCAGTACTTC.

This clonotype has more than one count but fewer than ten. This chain joins TRBV5-1 and TRBJ1-2, with TRBD1 matching over 7 bases. This CDR3 is built from 16 residues. V was pared by 1 base and J by 2 bases, with 8 bases of the junction left unmatched. Germline CDR1 reads SGHRS; CDR2 reads YFSETQ. CDR3 nucleotide sequence: TGCGCCAGCAGCTTGACACGGACAGGAGCAAACTATGGCTACACCTTC. This codes for CASSLTRTGANYGYTF. Full variable domain (outside the CDR3, taken from reference TRBV5-1 and TRBJ1-2): KAGVTQTPRYLIKTRGQQVTLSCSPISGHRSVSWYQQTPGQGLQFLFEYFSETQRNKGNFPGRFSGRQFSNSRSEMNVSTLELGDSALYLCASSLTRTGANYGYTFGSGTRLTVV.

V and J are TRBV9 and TRBJ1-1; D is possibly TRBD1 (5 bases). Trimming shortened V by 1 base and J by 0 bases, and 10 bases separated the two germline ends. The V gene's germline CDR1 is SGDLS and CDR2 YYNGEE. The CDR3 is 15 residues long. CDR3 in DNA: TGTGCCAGCAGCGTAACAGGCTTCATGAACACTGAAGCTTTCTTT. It encodes CASSVTGFMNTEAFF.

A few counts support this clonotype. This chain connects TRBV9 to TRBJ1-4; D unresolved. This CDR3 is built from 15 residues. Trimming shortened V by 0 bases and J by 8 bases, and 14 bases separated the two germline ends. Germline values: CDR1 SGDLS, CDR2 YYNGEE. CDR3 in DNA: TGTGCCAGCAGCGTAGCTACGGCAGAAGGGGAAAAACTGTTTTTT. Encoded protein: CASSVATAEGEKLFF.

Remarks on this clonotype: A read error may account for a junction end that differs from germline. The V gene is TRBV20-1, the J gene TRBJ2-3; D is ambiguous. CDR1 and CDR2 from the germline V gene are DFQATT and SNEGSKA (reference sequence). The CDR3 covers 13 residues. The CDR3 is CSASLLRSDMQYF. The CDR3 DNA sequence: TGCAGTGCTAGTCTGTTGCGCTCAGATATGCAGTATTTT.

In its sample, this clonotype was seen a few times. In DNA form, the CDR3 reads TGCGCCAGCAGCCCACTTCAGGGGCCGGACACTGAAGCTTTCTTT. Amino acids: CASSPLQGPDTEAFF. This rearrangement joins TRBV4-3 to TRBJ1-1; D possibly corresponds to TRBD1 (6 bases). This CDR3 is built from 15 residues. The V end was cut by 4 bases, the J end by 3 bases, with 15 bases between. The germline V gene encodes CDR1 LGHNA and CDR2 YSLEER.

The gene calls are TRBV2 and TRBJ1-3; TRBD1 is a possible D gene (6 bases). Germline assignment: CDR1 SNHLY and CDR2 FYNNEI. The CDR3 has 13 residues. The V gene lost 7 bases and the J gene lost 2 bases, with 9 bases spanning the gap. CDR3 nucleotides: TGTGCCAGCATTAGGACAGCTGGAAACACCATATATTTT. It is translated as CASIRTAGNTIYF.